The present entry profiles one TCR beta chain with its context. Its antigen is unidentified. This entry belongs to a study of siplizumab effects on memory and regulatory T cells. Overall study findings and caveats: Siplizumab brought about a significant reduction in alloreactive sequences traceable to unstimulated CD4+ memory cells. Proliferating Tregs' suppressive function in siplizumab cultures went unconfirmed.

CDR1 is SEHNR and CDR2 is FQNEAQ in the germline V gene (reference sequence). The CDR3 runs to 14 residues. Germline trimming cut 2 bases from V and 2 bases from J; bases unmatched to any gene: 0. In each sample, about 100,000 TCR templates were assayed. This table comes from immunoSEQ multiplex PCR, and its TCRdb copy is limited to in-frame clones, with some not included. Among some 63,000 clones listed, roughly 96% were seen once. The rearrangement uses TRBV7-9 and TRBJ2-3, with 8 positions matching TRBD1. The receptor was derived from a human donor in good health. Sequenced sample: naive CD8+ T cells sorted from blood. CDR3 in amino acids: CASSLQGATDTQYF. DNA of the CDR3: TGTGCCAGCAGCTTACAGGGGGCCACAGATACGCAGTATTTT.